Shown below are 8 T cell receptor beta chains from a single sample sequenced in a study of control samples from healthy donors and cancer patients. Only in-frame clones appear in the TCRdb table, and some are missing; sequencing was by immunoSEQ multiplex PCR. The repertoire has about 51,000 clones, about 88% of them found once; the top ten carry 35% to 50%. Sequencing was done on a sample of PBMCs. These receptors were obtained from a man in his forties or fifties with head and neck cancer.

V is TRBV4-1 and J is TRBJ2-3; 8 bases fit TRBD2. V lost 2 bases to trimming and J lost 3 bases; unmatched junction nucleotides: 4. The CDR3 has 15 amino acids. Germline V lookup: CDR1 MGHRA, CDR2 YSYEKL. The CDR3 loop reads CASSQPSGLTDTQYF. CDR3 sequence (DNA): TGCGCCAGCAGCCAACCTAGCGGGCTGACAGATACGCAGTATTTT.

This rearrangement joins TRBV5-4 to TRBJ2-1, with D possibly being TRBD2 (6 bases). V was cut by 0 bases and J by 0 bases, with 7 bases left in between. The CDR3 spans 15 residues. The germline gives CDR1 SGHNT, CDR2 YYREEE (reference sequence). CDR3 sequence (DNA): TGTGCCAGCAGCTTGGACGGGAGCTCCTACAATGAGCAGTTCTTC. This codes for CASSLDGSSYNEQFF.

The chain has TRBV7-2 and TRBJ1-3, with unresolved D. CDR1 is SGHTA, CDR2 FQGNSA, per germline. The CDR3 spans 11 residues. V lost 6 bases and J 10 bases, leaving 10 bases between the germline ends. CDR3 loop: CASSSSGTIYF. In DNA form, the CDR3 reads TGTGCCAGCAGTTCGTCCGGAACCATATATTTT. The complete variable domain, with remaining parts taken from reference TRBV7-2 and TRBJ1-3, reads GAGVSQSPSNKVTEKGKDVELRCDPISGHTALYWYRQSLGQGLEFLIYFQGNSAPDKSGLPSDRFSAERTGGSVSTLTIQRTQQEDSAVYLCASSSSGTIYFGEGSWLTVV.

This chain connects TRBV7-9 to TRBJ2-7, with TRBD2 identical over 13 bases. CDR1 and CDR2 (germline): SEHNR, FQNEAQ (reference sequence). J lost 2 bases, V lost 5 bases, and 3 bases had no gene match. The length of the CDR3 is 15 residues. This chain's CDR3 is CASSATSGGAYEQYF. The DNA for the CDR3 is TGTGCCAGCAGCGCAACTAGCGGGGGGGCCTACGAGCAGTACTTC.

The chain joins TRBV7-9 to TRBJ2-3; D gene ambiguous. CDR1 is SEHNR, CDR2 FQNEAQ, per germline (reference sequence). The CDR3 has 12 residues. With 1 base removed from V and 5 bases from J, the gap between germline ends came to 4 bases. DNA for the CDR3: TGTGCCAGCAGCTTAGTACGAGATACGCAGTATTTT. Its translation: CASSLVRDTQYF. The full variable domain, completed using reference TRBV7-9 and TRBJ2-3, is DTGVSQNPRHKITKRGQNVTFRCDPISEHNRLYWYRQTLGQGPEFLTYFQNEAQLEKSRLLSDRFSAERPKGSFSTLEIQRTEQGDSAMYLCASSLVRDTQYFGPGTRLTVL.

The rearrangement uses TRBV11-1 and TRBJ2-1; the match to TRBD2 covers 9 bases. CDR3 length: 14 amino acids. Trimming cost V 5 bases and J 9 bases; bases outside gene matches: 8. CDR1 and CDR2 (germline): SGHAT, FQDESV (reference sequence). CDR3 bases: TGTGCCAGCAGCCTTGTCCCGGGACTAGCTGAGCAGTTCTTC. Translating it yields CASSLVPGLAEQFF.

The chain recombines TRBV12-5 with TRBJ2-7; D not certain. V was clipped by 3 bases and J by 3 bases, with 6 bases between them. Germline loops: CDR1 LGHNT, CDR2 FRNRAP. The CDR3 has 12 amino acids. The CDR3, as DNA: TGTGCTAGTGGTTTAAGAAGCTACGAGCAGTACTTC. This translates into CASGLRSYEQYF.

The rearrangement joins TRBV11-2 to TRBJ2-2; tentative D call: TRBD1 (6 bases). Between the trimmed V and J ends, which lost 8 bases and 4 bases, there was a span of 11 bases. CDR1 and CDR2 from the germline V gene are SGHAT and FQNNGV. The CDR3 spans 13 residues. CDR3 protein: CASRTGSTGELFF. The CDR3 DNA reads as TGTGCCAGCCGAACAGGGAGCACCGGGGAGCTGTTTTTT.